The subject of this entry is one T cell receptor (beta chain). This clonotype was seen a few times. Its binding antigen is unknown. No base-level quality is on record; no much larger clone is a single base apart. This record belongs to a study of T-cell memory formation after mild COVID-19 (dated by TCRdb to the early 2020s). Broadly, across the study: Most TCR sequence clusters were specific to one of the two donors. In a couple of donors, T-cell clones that expanded and contracted after mild COVID-19 were followed by sequencing TCRalpha and TCRbeta repertoires longitudinally. The cohort was made up of two young adult volunteers, one female and one male, who were previously healthy. Broad study findings and their caveats: Only a couple of mild cases were covered in the study, and larger cohorts including severe cases with pre-infection samples were considered necessary. SARS-CoV-2 specificity of the second-wave clones peaking on day 37 was not confirmed. Contracting CD4+ clones turned up mainly in the CM and EM memory subsets, whereas EMRA was where CD8+ clones were enriched. Some responding clones were detected in pre-infection memory, suggesting pre-existing cross-reactive memory T cells joined the SARS-CoV-2 response. Clones contracting from day 15 to 85 had balanced CD4/CD8 phenotypes, while a second wave expanding from day 15 to 37 was biased towards CD4+.

TCRdb names Illumina NovaSeq 6000 as the instrument used. TCRalpha and TCRbeta cDNA libraries were built by 5'RACE with constant-segment primers, adding sample barcodes and unique molecular identifiers. RNA was extracted from every sample with Trizol reagent. Libraries were amplified in two PCR steps, with a second sample barcode and Illumina TruSeq adapters added in the second step. Libraries were sequenced on an Illumina NovaSeq with 2 x 150 bp paired-end reads. The paper's processing steps were these. With migec v1.2.7, reads were demultiplexed and then collapsed into UMI-guided consensus sequences. Using mixcr v2.1.11, the UMI consensuses were aligned to TRA and TRB V and J templates and assembled into clonotypes. A clonotype was counted as expanded or contracted only if both edgeR and NoisET called the change significant, with noise models trained on biological replicates. edgeR calls used a false discovery rate-adjusted p below 0.01 and a log2 fold-change threshold of 1. As an exploratory analysis of dynamics, max-normalized trajectories of the 1000 most abundant clonotypes were examined with PCA combined with hierarchical clustering. Separately sequenced CD4+ and CD8+ repertoires were used to assign the CD4 or CD8 phenotype of responding clones. TCRdb reanalyzed the raw reads on its own, using fastp at Q25 for trimming and MiXCR for clone calling, and kept in-frame beta chains. Identical CDR3 proteins give one entry, which carries the most common genes and DNA. The V and J calls and clone size are TCRdb's, not the authors'. The sample table records roughly 410,000 distinct CDR3 sequences; 24% of these occur just once. 8.5% to 10% of the sample goes to the ten largest clones.

Ficoll-Paque density gradient centrifugation was the method used to isolate PBMCs. CDR3 length: 13 amino acids, cysteine to phenylalanine. Just the 39-base CDR3 DNA is kept, in frame starting at base 1. V and J are truncated by 3 bases and 4 bases respectively, leaving an intervening sequence of 8 bases. Sequenced: PBMCs or a T cell subset sorted from them (not recorded which). The clonotype originates from an adult woman who had mild COVID-19 (a few samples of this study predate the infection). The sample titles of this study are shuffled in the database, so cell type and time point are left out; the donor was told from shared clones. The V gene is TRBV12-3 or TRBV12-4 and the J gene is TRBJ2-3; the D gene is not confidently resolved. The bases read TGTGCCAGCAGTTTGTCTGAGGCAGATACGCAGTATTTT. This gives the protein CASSLSEADTQYF.